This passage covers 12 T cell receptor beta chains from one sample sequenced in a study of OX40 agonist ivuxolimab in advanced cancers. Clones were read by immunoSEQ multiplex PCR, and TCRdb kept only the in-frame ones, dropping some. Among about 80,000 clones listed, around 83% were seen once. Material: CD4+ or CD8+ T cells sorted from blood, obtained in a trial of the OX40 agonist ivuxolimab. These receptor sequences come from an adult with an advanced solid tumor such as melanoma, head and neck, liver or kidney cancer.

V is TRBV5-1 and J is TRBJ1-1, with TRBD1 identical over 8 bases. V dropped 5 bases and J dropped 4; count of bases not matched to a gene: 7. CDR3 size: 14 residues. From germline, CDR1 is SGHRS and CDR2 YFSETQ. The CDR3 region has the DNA TGCGCCAGCAGTGGCCAGGGGGCGTTCACTGAAGCTTTCTTT. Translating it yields CASSGQGAFTEAFF.

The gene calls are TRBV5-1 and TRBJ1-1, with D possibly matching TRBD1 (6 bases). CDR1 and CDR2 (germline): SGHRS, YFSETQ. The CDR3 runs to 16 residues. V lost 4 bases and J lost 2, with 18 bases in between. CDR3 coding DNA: TGCGCCAGCAGCCCTCTCGTAGGGGGGGGTAACACTGAAGCTTTCTTT. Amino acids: CASSPLVGGGNTEAFF.

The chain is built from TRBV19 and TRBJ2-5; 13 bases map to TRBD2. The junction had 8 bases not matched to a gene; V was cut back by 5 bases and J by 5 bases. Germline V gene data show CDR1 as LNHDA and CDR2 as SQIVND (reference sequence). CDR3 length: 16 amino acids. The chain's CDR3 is CASSLQTSGGIETQYF. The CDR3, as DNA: TGTGCCAGTAGTCTACAGACTAGCGGGGGGATTGAGACCCAGTACTTC.

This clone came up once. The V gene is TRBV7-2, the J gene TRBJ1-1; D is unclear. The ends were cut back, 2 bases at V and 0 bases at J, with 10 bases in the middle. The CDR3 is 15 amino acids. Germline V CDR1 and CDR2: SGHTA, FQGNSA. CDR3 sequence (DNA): TGTGCCAGCAGCTTATTCTGGGCCATGAACACTGAAGCTTTCTTT. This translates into CASSLFWAMNTEAFF.

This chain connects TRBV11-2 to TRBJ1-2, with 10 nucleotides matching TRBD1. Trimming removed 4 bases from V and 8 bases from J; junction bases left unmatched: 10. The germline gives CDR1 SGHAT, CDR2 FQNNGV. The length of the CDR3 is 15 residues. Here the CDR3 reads CASSSLDRGQRGYTF. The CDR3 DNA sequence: TGTGCCAGCAGCTCCCTAGACAGGGGGCAACGGGGCTACACCTTC.

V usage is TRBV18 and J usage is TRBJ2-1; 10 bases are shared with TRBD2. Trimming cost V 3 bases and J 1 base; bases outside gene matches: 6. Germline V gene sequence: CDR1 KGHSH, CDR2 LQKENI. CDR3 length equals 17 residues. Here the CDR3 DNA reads TGTGCCAGCTCACCGATTGGTAGCGGGGGGTCCTACAATGAGCAGTTCTTC. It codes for CASSPIGSGGSYNEQFF.

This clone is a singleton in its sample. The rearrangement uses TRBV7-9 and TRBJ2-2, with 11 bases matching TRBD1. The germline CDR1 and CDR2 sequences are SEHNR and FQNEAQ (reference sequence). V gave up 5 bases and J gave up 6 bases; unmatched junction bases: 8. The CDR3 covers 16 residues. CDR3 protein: CASSSRDRGDSGELFF. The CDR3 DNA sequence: TGTGCCAGCAGCAGCCGGGACAGGGGGGACTCCGGGGAGCTGTTTTTT.

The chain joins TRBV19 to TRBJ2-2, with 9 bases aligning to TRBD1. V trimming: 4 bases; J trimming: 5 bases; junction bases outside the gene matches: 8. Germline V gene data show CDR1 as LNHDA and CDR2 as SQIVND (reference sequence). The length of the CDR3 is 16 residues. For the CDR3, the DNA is TGTGCCAGTAGTACCACAGGGGGCCACATGACCGGGGAGCTGTTTTTT. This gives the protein CASSTTGGHMTGELFF.

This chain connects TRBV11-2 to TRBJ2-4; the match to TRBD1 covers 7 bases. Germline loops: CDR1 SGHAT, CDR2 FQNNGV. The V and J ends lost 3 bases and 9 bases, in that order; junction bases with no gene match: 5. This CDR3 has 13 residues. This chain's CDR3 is CASSLDRDSIQYF. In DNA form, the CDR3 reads TGTGCCAGCAGCTTGGACCGGGACAGCATTCAGTACTTC.

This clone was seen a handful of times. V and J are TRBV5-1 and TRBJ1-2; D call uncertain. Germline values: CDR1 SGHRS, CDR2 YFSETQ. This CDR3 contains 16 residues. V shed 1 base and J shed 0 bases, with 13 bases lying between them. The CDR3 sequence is CASSLMGLEANYGYTF. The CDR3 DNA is TGCGCCAGCAGCTTGATGGGTTTGGAGGCTAACTATGGCTACACCTTC.

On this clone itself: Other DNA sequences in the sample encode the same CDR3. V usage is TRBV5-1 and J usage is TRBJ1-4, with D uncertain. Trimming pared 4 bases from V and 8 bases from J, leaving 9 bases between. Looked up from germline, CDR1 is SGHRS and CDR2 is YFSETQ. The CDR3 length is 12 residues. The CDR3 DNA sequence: TGCGCCAGCAGCCCTCCAGGAGAAAAACTGTTTTTT. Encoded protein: CASSPPGEKLFF. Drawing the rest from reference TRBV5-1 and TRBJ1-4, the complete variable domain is KAGVTQTPRYLIKTRGQQVTLSCSPISGHRSVSWYQQTPGQGLQFLFEYFSETQRNKGNFPGRFSGRQFSNSRSEMNVSTLELGDSALYLCASSPPGEKLFFGSGTQLSVL.

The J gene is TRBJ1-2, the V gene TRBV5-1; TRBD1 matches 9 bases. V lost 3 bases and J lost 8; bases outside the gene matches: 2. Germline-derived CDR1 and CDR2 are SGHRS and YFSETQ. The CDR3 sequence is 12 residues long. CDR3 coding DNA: TGCGCCAGCAGCTACACAGGGGGCGGCTACACCTTC. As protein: CASSYTGGGYTF.